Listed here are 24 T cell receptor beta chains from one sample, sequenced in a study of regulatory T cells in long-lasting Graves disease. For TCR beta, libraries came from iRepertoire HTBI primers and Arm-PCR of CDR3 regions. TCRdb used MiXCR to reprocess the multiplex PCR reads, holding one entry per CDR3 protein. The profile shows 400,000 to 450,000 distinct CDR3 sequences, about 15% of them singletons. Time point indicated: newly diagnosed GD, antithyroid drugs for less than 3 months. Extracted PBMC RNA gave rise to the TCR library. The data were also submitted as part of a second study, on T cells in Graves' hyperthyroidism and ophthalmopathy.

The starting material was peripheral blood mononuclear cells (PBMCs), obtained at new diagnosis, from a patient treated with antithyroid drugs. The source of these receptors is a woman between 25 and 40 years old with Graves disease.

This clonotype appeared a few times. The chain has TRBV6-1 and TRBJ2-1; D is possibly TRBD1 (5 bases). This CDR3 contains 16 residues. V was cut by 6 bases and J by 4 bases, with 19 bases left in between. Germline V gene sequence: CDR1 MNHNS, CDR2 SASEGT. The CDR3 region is CASSSSDSRSYNEQFF. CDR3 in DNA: TGTGCCAGCAGCTCTTCTGACAGTAGATCTTACAATGAGCAGTTCTTC.

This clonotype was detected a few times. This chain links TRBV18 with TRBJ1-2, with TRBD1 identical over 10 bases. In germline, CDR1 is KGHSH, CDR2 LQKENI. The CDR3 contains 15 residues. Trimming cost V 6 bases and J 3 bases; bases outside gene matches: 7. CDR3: CASSTRQGADYGYTF. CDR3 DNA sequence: TGTGCCAGCTCTACCAGACAGGGGGCTGACTATGGCTACACCTTC.

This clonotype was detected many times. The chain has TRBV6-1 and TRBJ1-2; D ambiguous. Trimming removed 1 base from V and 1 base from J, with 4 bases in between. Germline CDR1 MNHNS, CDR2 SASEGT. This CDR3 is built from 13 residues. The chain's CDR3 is CASSEDSNYGYTF. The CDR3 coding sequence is TGTGCCAGCAGTGAAGACAGTAACTATGGCTACACCTTC.

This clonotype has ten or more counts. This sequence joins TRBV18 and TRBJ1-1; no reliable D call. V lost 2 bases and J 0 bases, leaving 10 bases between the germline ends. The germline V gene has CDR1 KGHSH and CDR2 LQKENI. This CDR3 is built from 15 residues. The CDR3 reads CASSPGSLLNTEAFF. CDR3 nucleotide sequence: TGTGCCAGCTCACCAGGGAGTTTACTGAACACTGAAGCTTTCTTT. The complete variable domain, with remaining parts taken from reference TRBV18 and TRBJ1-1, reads NAGVMQNPRHLVRRRGQEARLRCSPMKGHSHVYWYRQLPEEGLKFMVYLQKENIIDESGMPKERFSAEFPKEGPSILRIQQVVRGDSAAYFCASSPGSLLNTEAFFGQGTRLTVV.

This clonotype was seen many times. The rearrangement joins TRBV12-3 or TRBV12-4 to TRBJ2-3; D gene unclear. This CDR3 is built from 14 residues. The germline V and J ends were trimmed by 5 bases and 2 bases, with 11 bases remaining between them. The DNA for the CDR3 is TGTGCCAGCAGTGACTCCCATGCCACAGATACGCAGTATTTT. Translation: CASSDSHATDTQYF.

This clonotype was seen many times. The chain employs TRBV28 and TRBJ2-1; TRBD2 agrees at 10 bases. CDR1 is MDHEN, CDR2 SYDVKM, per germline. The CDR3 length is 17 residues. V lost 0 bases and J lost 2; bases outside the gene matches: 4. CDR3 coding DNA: TGTGCCAGCAGTTTATGGATCAGCGGGGGGGCCTACAATGAGCAGTTCTTC. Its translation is CASSLWISGGAYNEQFF.

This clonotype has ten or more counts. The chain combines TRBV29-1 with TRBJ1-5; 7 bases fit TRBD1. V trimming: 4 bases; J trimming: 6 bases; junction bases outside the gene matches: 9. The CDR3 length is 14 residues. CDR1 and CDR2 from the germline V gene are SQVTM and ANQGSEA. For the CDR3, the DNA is TGCAGCGTTGTACCGGGACAGTCTGGTCAGCCCCAGCATTTT. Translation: CSVVPGQSGQPQHF. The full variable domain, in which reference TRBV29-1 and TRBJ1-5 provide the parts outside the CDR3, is SAVISQKPSRDICQRGTSLTIQCQVDSQVTMMFWYRQQPGQSLTLIATANQGSEATYESGFVIDKFPISRPNLTFSTLTVSNMSPEDSSIYLCSVVPGQSGQPQHFGDGTRLSIL.

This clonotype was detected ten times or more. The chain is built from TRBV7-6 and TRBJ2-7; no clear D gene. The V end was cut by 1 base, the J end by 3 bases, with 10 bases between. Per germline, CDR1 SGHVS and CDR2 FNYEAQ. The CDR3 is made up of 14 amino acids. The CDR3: CASSLEADHYEQYF. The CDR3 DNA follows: TGTGCCAGCAGCTTAGAGGCAGACCACTACGAGCAGTACTTC.

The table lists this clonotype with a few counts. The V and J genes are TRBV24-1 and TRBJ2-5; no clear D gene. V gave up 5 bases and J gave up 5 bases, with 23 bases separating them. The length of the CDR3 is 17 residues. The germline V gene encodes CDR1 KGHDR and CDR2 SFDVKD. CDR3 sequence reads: CATSGGNAEARWETQYF. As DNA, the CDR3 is TGTGCCACCAGTGGAGGTAATGCAGAGGCCCGGTGGGAGACCCAGTACTTC.

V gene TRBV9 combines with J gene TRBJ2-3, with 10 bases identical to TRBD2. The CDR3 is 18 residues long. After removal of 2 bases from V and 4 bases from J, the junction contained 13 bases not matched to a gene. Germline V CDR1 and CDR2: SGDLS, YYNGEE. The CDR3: CASSVASGSGYEPDTQYF. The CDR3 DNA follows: TGTGCCAGCAGCGTGGCTAGCGGGAGTGGTTATGAGCCAGATACGCAGTATTTT.

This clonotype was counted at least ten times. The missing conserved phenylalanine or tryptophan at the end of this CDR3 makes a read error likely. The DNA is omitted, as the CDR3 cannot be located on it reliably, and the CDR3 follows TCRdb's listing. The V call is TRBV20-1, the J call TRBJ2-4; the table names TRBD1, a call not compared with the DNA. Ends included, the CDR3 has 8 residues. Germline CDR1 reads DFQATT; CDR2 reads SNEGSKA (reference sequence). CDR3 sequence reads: CSASPLGA.

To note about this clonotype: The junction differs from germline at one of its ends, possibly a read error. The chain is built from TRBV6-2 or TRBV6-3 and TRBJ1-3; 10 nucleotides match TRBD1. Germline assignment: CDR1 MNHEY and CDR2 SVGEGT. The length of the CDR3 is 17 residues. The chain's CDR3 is CASSYRGQGNSGNTIYF. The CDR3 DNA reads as TGTGCCAGCAGTTACCGGGGACAGGGGAACTCTGGGAACACCATATATTTT.

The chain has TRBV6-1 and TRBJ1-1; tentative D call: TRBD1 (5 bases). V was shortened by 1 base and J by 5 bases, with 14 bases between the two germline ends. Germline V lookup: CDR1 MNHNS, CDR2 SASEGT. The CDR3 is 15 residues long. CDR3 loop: CASSEGGAGWTEAFF. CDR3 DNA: TGTGCCAGCAGTGAAGGGGGCGCGGGGTGGACTGAAGCTTTCTTT.

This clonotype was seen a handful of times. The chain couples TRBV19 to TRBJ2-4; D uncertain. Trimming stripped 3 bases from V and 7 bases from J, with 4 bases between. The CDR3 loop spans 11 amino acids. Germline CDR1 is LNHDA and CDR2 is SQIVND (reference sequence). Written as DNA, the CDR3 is TGTGCCAGTAGTATTACGAACATTCAGTACTTC. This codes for CASSITNIQYF.

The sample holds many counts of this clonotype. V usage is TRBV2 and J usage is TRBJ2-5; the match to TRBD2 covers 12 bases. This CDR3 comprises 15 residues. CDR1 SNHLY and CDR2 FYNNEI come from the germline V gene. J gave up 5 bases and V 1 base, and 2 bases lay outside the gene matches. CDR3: CASSEEGLAGETQYF. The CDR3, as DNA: TGTGCCAGCAGTGAAGAGGGACTAGCGGGTGAGACCCAGTACTTC. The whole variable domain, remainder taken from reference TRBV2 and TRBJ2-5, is EPEVTQTPSHQVTQMGQEVILRCVPISNHLYFYWYRQILGQKVEFLVSFYNNEISEKSEIFDDQFSVERPDGSNFTLKIRSTKLEDSAMYFCASSEEGLAGETQYFGPGTRLLVL.

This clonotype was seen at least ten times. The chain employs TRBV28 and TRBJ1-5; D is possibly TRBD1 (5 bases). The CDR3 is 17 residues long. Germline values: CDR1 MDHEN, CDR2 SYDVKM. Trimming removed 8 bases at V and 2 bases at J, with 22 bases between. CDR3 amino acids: CASRPERSRAGNQPQHF. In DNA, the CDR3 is TGTGCCAGCCGCCCAGAAAGGTCCAGGGCTGGCAATCAGCCCCAGCATTTT.

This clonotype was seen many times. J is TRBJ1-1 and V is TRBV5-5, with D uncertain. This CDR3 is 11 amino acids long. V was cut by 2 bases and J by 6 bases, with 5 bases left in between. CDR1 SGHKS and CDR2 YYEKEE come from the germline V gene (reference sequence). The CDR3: CASSFLSEAFF. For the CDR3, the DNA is TGTGCCAGCAGCTTTCTCTCTGAAGCTTTCTTT.

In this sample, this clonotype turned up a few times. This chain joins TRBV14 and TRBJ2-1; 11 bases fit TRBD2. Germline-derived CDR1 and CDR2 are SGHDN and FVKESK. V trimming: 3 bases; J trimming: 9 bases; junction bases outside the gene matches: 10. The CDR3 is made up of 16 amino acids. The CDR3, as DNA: TGTGCCAGCAGCCAGTTTCGGACTAGCGGGTGGAGTGAGCAGTTCTTC. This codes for CASSQFRTSGWSEQFF.

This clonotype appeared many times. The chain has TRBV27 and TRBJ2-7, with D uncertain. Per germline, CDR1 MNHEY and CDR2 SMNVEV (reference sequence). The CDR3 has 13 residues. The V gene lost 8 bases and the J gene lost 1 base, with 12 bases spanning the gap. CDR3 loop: CASGRTSSYEQYF. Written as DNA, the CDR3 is TGTGCCAGCGGACGGACGTCTTCCTACGAGCAGTACTTC.

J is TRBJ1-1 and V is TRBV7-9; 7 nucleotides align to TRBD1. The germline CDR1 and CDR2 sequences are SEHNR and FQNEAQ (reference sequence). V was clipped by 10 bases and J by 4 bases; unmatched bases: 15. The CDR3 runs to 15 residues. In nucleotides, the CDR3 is TGTGCCACCACCGAGGGCGACAGGGTAATCACTGAAGCTTTCTTT. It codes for CATTEGDRVITEAFF.

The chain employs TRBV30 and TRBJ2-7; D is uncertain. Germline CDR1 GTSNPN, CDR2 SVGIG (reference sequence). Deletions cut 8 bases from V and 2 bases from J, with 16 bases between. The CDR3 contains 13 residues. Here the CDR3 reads CAPRGSFTYEQYF. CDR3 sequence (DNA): TGTGCCCCCAGAGGCAGTTTTACCTACGAGCAGTACTTC.

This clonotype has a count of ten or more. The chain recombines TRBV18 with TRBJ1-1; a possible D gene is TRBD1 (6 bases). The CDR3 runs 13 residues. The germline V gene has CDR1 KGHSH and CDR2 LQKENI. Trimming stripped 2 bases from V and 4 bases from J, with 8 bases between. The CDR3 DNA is TGTGCCAGCTCACCAACAGGGCCCACTGAAGCTTTCTTT. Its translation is CASSPTGPTEAFF.

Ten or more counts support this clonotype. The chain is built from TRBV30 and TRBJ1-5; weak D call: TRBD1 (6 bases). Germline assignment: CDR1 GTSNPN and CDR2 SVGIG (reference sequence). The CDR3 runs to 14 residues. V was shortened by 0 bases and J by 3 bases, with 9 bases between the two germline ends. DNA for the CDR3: TGTGCCTGGAGTGTTTGGGGGCACAATCAGCCCCAGCATTTT. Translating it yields CAWSVWGHNQPQHF. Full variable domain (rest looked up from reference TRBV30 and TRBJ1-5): SQTIHQWPATLVQPVGSPLSLECTVEGTSNPNLYWYRQAAGRGLQLLFYSVGIGQISSEVPQNLSASRPQDRQFILSSKKLLLSDSGFYLCAWSVWGHNQPQHFGDGTRLSIL.

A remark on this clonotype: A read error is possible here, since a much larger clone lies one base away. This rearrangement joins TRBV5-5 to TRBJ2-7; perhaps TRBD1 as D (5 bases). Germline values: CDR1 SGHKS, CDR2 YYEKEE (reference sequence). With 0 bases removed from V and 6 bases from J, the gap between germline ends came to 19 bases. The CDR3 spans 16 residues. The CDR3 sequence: CASSLADRRLSCEQYF. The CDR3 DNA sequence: TGTGCCAGCAGCTTGGCCGACAGACGGCTTAGCTGCGAGCAGTACTTC.